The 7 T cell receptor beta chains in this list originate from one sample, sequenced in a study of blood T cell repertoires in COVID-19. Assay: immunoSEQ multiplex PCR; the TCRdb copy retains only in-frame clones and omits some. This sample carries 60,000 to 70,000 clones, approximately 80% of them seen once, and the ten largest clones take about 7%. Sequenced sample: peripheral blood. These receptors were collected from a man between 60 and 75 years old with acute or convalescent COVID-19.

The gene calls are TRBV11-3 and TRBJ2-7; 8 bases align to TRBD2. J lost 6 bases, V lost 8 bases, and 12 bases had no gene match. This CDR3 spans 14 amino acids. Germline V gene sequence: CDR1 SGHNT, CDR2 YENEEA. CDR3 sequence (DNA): TGTGCCAGCGACGGGCCGGGGGGGCTAAGCGAGCAGTACTTC. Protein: CASDGPGGLSEQYF.

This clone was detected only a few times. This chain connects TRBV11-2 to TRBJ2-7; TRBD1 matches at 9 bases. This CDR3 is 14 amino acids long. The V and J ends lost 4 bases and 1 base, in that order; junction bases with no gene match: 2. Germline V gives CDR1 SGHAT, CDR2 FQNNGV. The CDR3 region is CASSWGQGSYEQYV. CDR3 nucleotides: TGTGCCAGCAGCTGGGGACAGGGTTCCTACGAGCAGTACGTC.

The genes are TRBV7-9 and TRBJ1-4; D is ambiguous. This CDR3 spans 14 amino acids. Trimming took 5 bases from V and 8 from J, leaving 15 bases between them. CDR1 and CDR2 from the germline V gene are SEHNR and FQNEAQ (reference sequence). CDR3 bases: TGTGCCAGCAGCGAAGGTCGTACGGGGGAAAAACTGTTTTTT. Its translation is CASSEGRTGEKLFF.

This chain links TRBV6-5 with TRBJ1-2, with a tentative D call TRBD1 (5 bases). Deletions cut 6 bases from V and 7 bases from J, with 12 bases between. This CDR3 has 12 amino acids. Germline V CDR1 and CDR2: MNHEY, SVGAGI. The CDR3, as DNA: TGTGCCAGCAGCAGGGACTCTGGTGGCTACACCTTC. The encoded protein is CASSRDSGGYTF.

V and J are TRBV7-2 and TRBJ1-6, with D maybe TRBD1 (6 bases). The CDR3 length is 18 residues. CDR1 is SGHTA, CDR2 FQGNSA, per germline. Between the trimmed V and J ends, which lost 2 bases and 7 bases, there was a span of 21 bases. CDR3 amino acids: CASSLNLAGAAVNSPLHF. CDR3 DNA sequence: TGTGCCAGCAGCTTAAATCTGGCAGGGGCAGCGGTAAATTCACCCCTCCACTTT.

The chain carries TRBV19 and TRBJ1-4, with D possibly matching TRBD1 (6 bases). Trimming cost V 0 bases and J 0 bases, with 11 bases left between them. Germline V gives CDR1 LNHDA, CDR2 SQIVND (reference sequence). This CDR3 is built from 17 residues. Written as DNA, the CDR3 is TGTGCCAGTAGTATAGATAGCGGGGGCTCAACTAATGAAAAACTGTTTTTT. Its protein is CASSIDSGGSTNEKLFF.

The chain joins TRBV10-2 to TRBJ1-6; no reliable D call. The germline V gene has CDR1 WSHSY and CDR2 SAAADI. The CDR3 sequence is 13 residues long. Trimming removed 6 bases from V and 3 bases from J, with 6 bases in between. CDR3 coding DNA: TGCGCCAGCAGGGGGAGCTATAATTCACCCCTCCACTTT. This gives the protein CASRGSYNSPLHF.